This TCR beta chain stems from a study of T-cell memory formation after mild COVID-19. The V gene end was trimmed by 4 bases and the J gene end by 3 bases; junction bases not matched to a gene: 14. This CDR3 region has 17 residues. Looked up from germline, CDR1 is SGHAT and CDR2 is FQNNGV. TCRdb reprocessed the 5' RACE reads via MiXCR and lists one record per CDR3 protein. The sample gives roughly 300,000 distinct CDR3 sequences, roughly 8.2% of which show up once; approximately 23% is in the top ten. This sequence originates from a man between 18 and 29 years old who had mild COVID-19 (a few samples of this study predate the infection). Cell type and time point are not known. The genes are TRBV11-2 and TRBJ2-7, with 8 positions matching TRBD1. The sequencing input was PBMCs or a T cell subset sorted from them (not recorded which). In DNA form, the CDR3 reads TGTGCCAGCAGCTCCGAAGGTGGCCAGGGGGCTTACTACGAGCAGTACGTC. It codes for CASSSEGGQGAYYEQYV.